What follows are 32 T cell receptor beta chains derived from one specimen sequenced in a study of blood T cell repertoires in COVID-19. Assay: immunoSEQ multiplex PCR; the TCRdb copy retains only in-frame clones and omits some. The sample lists some 300,000 clones, roughly 91% occurring once. Input material: PBMCs or T cells enriched from blood (not recorded which). These receptor sequences come from a woman in her sixties in a cohort exposed to, infected with or recovered from COVID-19 (not recorded which).

This clone came up many times. V gene TRBV7-3 combines with J gene TRBJ2-6; D uncertain. CDR3 length equals 15 residues. Trimming cost V 2 bases and J 0 bases, with 5 bases left between them. Germline lookup yields CDR1 SGHTA and CDR2 FQGTGA. CDR3 sequence (DNA): TGTGCCAGCAGCTTAGAGGCCTCTGGGGCCAACGTCCTGACTTTC. Its protein product is CASSLEASGANVLTF.

This chain uses TRBV10-3 with TRBJ2-1; 7 positions match TRBD1. Germline CDR1 is ENHRY and CDR2 is SYGVKD. CDR3 size: 16 residues. V shed 6 bases, J shed 2 bases, and the junction held 10 bases outside the gene matches. CDR3 amino acids: CAISRQGSAAYNEQFF. CDR3 bases: TGTGCCATCAGCAGACAGGGTTCTGCGGCCTACAATGAGCAGTTCTTC.

Only one count was recorded for this clone. This chain uses TRBV3-1 (or the pseudogene TRBV3-2) with TRBJ2-4, with unresolved D. Germline loops: CDR1 LGHDT, CDR2 YNNKEL (reference sequence). The CDR3 runs to 11 residues. V shed 0 bases and J shed 9 bases, with 3 bases lying between them. The CDR3 spells CASSQDGIQYF. The CDR3 DNA sequence: TGTGCCAGCAGCCAAGACGGCATTCAGTACTTC.

The chain uses TRBV9 and TRBJ1-2; 7 bases align to TRBD1. J gave up 7 bases and V 4 bases, and 16 bases lay outside the gene matches. There are 16 residues in the CDR3. Germline V CDR1 and CDR2: SGDLS, YYNGEE. The CDR3 DNA sequence: TGTGCCAGCAGCCCCACCCACACCAGGGGGAATTCTGGCTACACCTTC. Translating it yields CASSPTHTRGNSGYTF.

This chain joins TRBV29-1 and TRBJ1-4, with D uncertain. V was clipped by 0 bases and J by 9 bases, with 17 bases between them. In germline, CDR1 is SQVTM, CDR2 ANQGSEA. The CDR3 totals 15 residues. This CDR3 is CSVEEEGTGSKKLFF. CDR3 in DNA: TGCAGCGTTGAAGAGGAAGGAACGGGGTCTAAAAAACTGTTTTTT.

In the case of this clone: This same CDR3 is encoded by further DNA sequences in the sample. This chain connects TRBV5-1 to TRBJ2-3; D may be TRBD1 (5 bases). Germline CDR1 reads SGHRS; CDR2 reads YFSETQ. The V end was cut by 0 bases, the J end by 0 bases, with 5 bases between. CDR3 length equals 14 residues. For the CDR3, the DNA is TGCGCCAGCAGCTTGGGACAGAGCACAGATACGCAGTATTTT. Protein sequence: CASSLGQSTDTQYF.

The sample holds one count of this clone. The chain carries TRBV14 and TRBJ2-2; TRBD2 matches 9 bases. Germline V lookup: CDR1 SGHDN, CDR2 FVKESK. The CDR3 sequence is 15 residues long. The V segment lost 11 bases and the J segment 7 bases; nucleotides outside the gene matches: 14. In DNA form, the CDR3 reads TGTGCCCACGGAGCGGGAGGAAGGATGGGCGGGGAGCTGTTTTTT. It translates to CAHGAGGRMGGELFF. The variable domain in full, completed from reference TRBV14 and TRBJ2-2, reads EAGVTQFPSHSVIEKGQTVTLRCDPISGHDNLYWYRRVMGKEIKFLLHFVKESKQDESGMPNNRFLAERTGGTYSTLKVQPAELEDSGVYFCAHGAGGRMGGELFFGEGSRLTVL.

The chain recombines TRBV2 with TRBJ2-1; the match to TRBD2 covers 7 bases. The CDR3 extends over 13 amino acids. Germline V lookup: CDR1 SNHLY, CDR2 FYNNEI. V lost 4 bases and J lost 7; bases outside the gene matches: 4. The CDR3 nucleotides are TGTGCCAGCAGTGCGACTAGCCTGAATGAGCAGTTCTTC. This translates into CASSATSLNEQFF.

This chain connects TRBV11-3 to TRBJ1-1; D is perhaps TRBD1 (5 bases). With 1 base removed from V and 10 bases from J, the gap between germline ends came to 10 bases. Germline-derived CDR1 and CDR2 are SGHNT and YENEEA. The CDR3 runs 12 residues. This CDR3 is CASSLGQGRAFF. DNA of the CDR3: TGTGCCAGCAGCTTAGGGCAGGGCCGAGCTTTCTTT.

This clone has only one observation. The chain couples TRBV7-3 to TRBJ2-3, with TRBD2 matching 8 bases. Germline trimming cut 5 bases from V and 4 bases from J; bases unmatched to any gene: 5. CDR1 and CDR2 (germline): SGHTA, FQGTGA. The CDR3 extends over 14 amino acids. Here the CDR3 reads CASSPGLASDTQYF. The CDR3 nucleotides are TGTGCCAGCAGCCCCGGACTAGCTTCAGATACGCAGTATTTT.

The CDR3 region has the DNA TGCGCCAGCAGCCAAGAGGGGCAGGGAAACACCATATATTTT. Protein: CASSQEGQGNTIYF. The V gene is TRBV4-1, the J gene TRBJ1-3, with D possibly being TRBD1 (5 bases). Germline V gene data show CDR1 as MGHRA and CDR2 as YSYEKL. The CDR3 is made up of 14 amino acids. V lost 0 bases and J 4 bases, leaving 7 bases between the germline ends.

The chain links TRBV11-2 to TRBJ1-2; 9 bases fit TRBD1. Germline V gene sequence: CDR1 SGHAT, CDR2 FQNNGV. The CDR3 spans 15 residues. V lost 4 bases to trimming and J lost 2 bases; unmatched junction nucleotides: 5. For the CDR3, the DNA is TGTGCCAGCAGCTCCAACAGGGGGCAGAACTATGGCTACACCTTC. It specifies CASSSNRGQNYGYTF. The full variable domain, in which reference TRBV11-2 and TRBJ1-2 provide the parts outside the CDR3, is EAGVAQSPRYKIIEKRQSVAFWCNPISGHATLYWYQQILGQGPKLLIQFQNNGVVDDSQLPKDRFSAERLKGVDSTLKIQPAKLEDSAVYLCASSSNRGQNYGYTFGSGTRLTVV.

The V call is TRBV5-1, the J call TRBJ2-1, with TRBD2 as a possible D gene (5 bases). Per germline, CDR1 SGHRS and CDR2 YFSETQ. V lost 2 bases, J lost 7 bases, and 13 bases lay in between. CDR3 size: 14 residues. The CDR3 here is CASSFEGANNEQFF. In DNA form, the CDR3 reads TGCGCCAGCAGCTTTGAGGGAGCTAATAATGAGCAGTTCTTC.

V gene TRBV19 combines with J gene TRBJ1-5; TRBD1 is a possible D gene (5 bases). The germline V gene has CDR1 LNHDA and CDR2 SQIVND (reference sequence). Trimming cost V 5 bases and J 4 bases, with 9 bases left between them. CDR3 size: 13 residues. CDR3 sequence reads: CASSQGGNQPQHF. The CDR3, as DNA: TGTGCCAGTAGTCAGGGAGGGAATCAGCCCCAGCATTTT.

Only one count was recorded for this clone. The CDR3 here is CASSSIGTVPSIQFF. CDR3 DNA: TGTGCCAGCAGCTCGATAGGGACAGTCCCGTCAATACAGTTCTTC. The chain has TRBV7-2 and TRBJ2-1; 7 bases agree with TRBD1. Germline values: CDR1 SGHTA, CDR2 FQGNSA. This CDR3 is built from 15 residues. J lost 13 bases, V lost 4 bases, and 16 bases had no gene match.

The chain is built from TRBV12-3 or TRBV12-4 and TRBJ1-2; D perhaps matches TRBD1 (6 bases). CDR3 length: 13 amino acids. The ends were cut back, 3 bases at V and 7 bases at J, with 12 bases in the middle. The DNA for the CDR3 is TGTGCCAGCAGTTTGTCCGGGGGGCCTGGCTACACCTTC. Translating it yields CASSLSGGPGYTF.

The chain carries TRBV19 and TRBJ2-7; 13 nucleotides agree with TRBD2. The CDR3 consists of 17 residues. Germline V gene data show CDR1 as LNHDA and CDR2 as SQIVND (reference sequence). V was clipped by 5 bases and J by 0 bases; unmatched bases: 7. CDR3 amino acids: CASSPRLAGGPSYEQYF. The CDR3 DNA is TGTGCCAGTAGTCCACGACTAGCGGGAGGTCCCTCCTACGAGCAGTACTTC.

This rearrangement joins TRBV30 to TRBJ2-7, with TRBD2 matching over 10 bases. This CDR3 has 16 amino acids. The ends lost 3 bases at V and 2 bases at J; junction bases unmatched: 10. The germline V gene encodes CDR1 GTSNPN and CDR2 SVGIG (reference sequence). DNA of the CDR3: TGTGCCTGGAGCCATGGCGGTCTAGCGGGGGCCTACGAGCAGTACTTC. It codes for CAWSHGGLAGAYEQYF. Looking up the rest from reference TRBV30 and TRBJ2-7 gives the full variable domain: SQTIHQWPATLVQPVGSPLSLECTVEGTSNPNLYWYRQAAGRGLQLLFYSVGIGQISSEVPQNLSASRPQDRQFILSSKKLLLSDSGFYLCAWSHGGLAGAYEQYFGPGTRLTVT.

Concerning this clone: This CDR3 is also generated by other DNA sequences in the sample. The CDR3 coding sequence is TGTGCCAGCAGCTTAGGGGTCGGGGGAAATCAGCCCCAGCATTTT. The encoded protein is CASSLGVGGNQPQHF. This chain joins TRBV7-2 and TRBJ1-5, with D perhaps matching TRBD1 (5 bases). The CDR3 sequence is 15 residues long. Trimming removed 1 base from V and 4 bases from J, with 11 bases in between. Germline CDR1 SGHTA, CDR2 FQGNSA. The variable domain in full, completed from reference TRBV7-2 and TRBJ1-5, reads GAGVSQSPSNKVTEKGKDVELRCDPISGHTALYWYRQSLGQGLEFLIYFQGNSAPDKSGLPSDRFSAERTGGSVSTLTIQRTQQEDSAVYLCASSLGVGGNQPQHFGDGTRLSIL.

This chain joins TRBV7-8 and TRBJ2-7; D remains unclear. Trimming took 1 base from V and 1 from J, leaving 8 bases between them. The CDR3 consists of 14 residues. CDR1 and CDR2 (germline): SGHVS, FQNEAQ. This chain's CDR3 is CASSLGRQSYEQYF. CDR3 coding DNA: TGTGCCAGCAGCTTAGGGCGGCAATCCTACGAGCAGTACTTC. Full variable domain (rest looked up from reference TRBV7-8 and TRBJ2-7): GAGVSQSPRYKVAKRGQDVALRCDPISGHVSLFWYQQALGQGPEFLTYFQNEAQLDKSGLPSDRFFAERPEGSVSTLKIQRTQQEDSAVYLCASSLGRQSYEQYFGPGTRLTVT.

This chain uses TRBV11-3 with TRBJ2-1; TRBD1 aligns across 10 bases. CDR1 and CDR2 from the germline V gene are SGHNT and YENEEA. This CDR3 region has 13 residues. J gave up 9 bases and V 5 bases, and 4 bases lay outside the gene matches. The CDR3 here is CASSTRTGGEQFF. The CDR3 nucleotides read TGTGCCAGCAGCACACGGACAGGGGGTGAGCAGTTCTTC.

This clone was counted once. The gene calls are TRBV6-5 and TRBJ2-7; D is possibly TRBD1 (5 bases). V lost 5 bases and J lost 5, with 13 bases in between. CDR1 is MNHEY and CDR2 is SVGAGI in the germline V gene. The CDR3 runs 13 residues. In nucleotides, the CDR3 is TGTGCCAGCAGTCGTGGCAGGGCGGACGAGCAGTACTTC. It codes for CASSRGRADEQYF.

This chain connects TRBV5-4 to TRBJ2-1; 10 nucleotides line up with TRBD2. The V segment lost 3 bases and the J segment 5 bases; nucleotides outside the gene matches: 5. The CDR3 has 15 amino acids. From germline, CDR1 is SGHNT and CDR2 YYREEE (reference sequence). The CDR3 nucleotides read TGTGCCAGCAGCTCCGAGCGGGAGGGCCACAATGAGCAGTTCTTC. It yields the protein CASSSEREGHNEQFF. The full variable domain, in which reference TRBV5-4 and TRBJ2-1 provide the parts outside the CDR3, is ETGVTQSPTHLIKTRGQQVTLRCSSQSGHNTVSWYQQALGQGPQFIFQYYREEENGRGNFPPRFSGLQFPNYSSELNVNALELDDSALYLCASSSEREGHNEQFFGPGTRLTVL.

The J gene is TRBJ2-3, the V gene TRBV5-1; TRBD2 matches at 10 bases. CDR1 SGHRS and CDR2 YFSETQ come from the germline V gene. V lost 0 bases to trimming and J lost 2 bases; unmatched junction nucleotides: 3. The CDR3 consists of 16 residues. The DNA of the CDR3 is TGCGCCAGCAGCTTGGACCTAGCGGGAGCCACAGATACGCAGTATTTT. Translation: CASSLDLAGATDTQYF.

The chain uses TRBV27 and TRBJ2-1; 13 bases map to TRBD2. The CDR3 contains 16 residues. Germline-derived CDR1 and CDR2 are MNHEY and SMNVEV (reference sequence). Unmatched junction bases numbered 4, after V lost 3 bases and J lost 5 bases. As DNA, the CDR3 is TGTGCCAGCAGTTTCCCGGGACTAGCGGGGAACAATGAGCAGTTCTTC. Protein: CASSFPGLAGNNEQFF.

This chain links TRBV2 with TRBJ2-1; 14 bases are a match to TRBD2. Germline assignment: CDR1 SNHLY and CDR2 FYNNEI. J gave up 9 bases and V 7 bases, and 5 bases lay outside the gene matches. The CDR3 is 14 amino acids. CDR3 protein: CASTGTSGRIEQFF. The CDR3 nucleotides are TGTGCCAGCACCGGGACTAGCGGGAGAATTGAGCAGTTCTTC.

The chain combines TRBV6-5 with TRBJ1-5, with D possibly matching TRBD1 (5 bases). CDR1 and CDR2 from the germline V gene are MNHEY and SVGAGI. Trimming stripped 4 bases from V and 5 bases from J, with 12 bases between. This CDR3 has 14 amino acids. The CDR3 sequence is CASSSRRRDQPQHF. The CDR3, as DNA: TGTGCCAGCAGTTCCCGACGCAGGGATCAGCCCCAGCATTTT.

The chain uses TRBV28 and TRBJ1-3; the match to TRBD1 covers 9 bases. CDR3 length equals 16 residues. The germline V gene has CDR1 MDHEN and CDR2 SYDVKM. V lost 6 bases and J lost 3; bases outside the gene matches: 9. Written as DNA, the CDR3 is TGTGCCAGCAGAACTTCACAGGGGGCTTATGGAAACACCATATATTTT. Its translation is CASRTSQGAYGNTIYF.

The chain couples TRBV9 to TRBJ1-2; no reliable D call. Trimming cost V 0 bases and J 7 bases, with 16 bases left between them. CDR1 is SGDLS, CDR2 YYNGEE, per germline. This CDR3 is built from 15 residues. The CDR3 region has the DNA TGTGCCAGCAGCGTAGATGGTAATACCCGAGGTGGCTACACCTTC. Translation gives CASSVDGNTRGGYTF.

The chain carries TRBV9 and TRBJ2-7, with TRBD1 as a possible D gene (6 bases). This CDR3 comprises 15 residues. With 2 bases removed from V and 3 bases from J, the gap between germline ends came to 15 bases. Germline V gene data show CDR1 as SGDLS and CDR2 as YYNGEE. As DNA, the CDR3 is TGTGCCAGCAGCGTCACCGGGACATATAACTACGAGCAGTACTTC. This sequence encodes CASSVTGTYNYEQYF.

The V gene is TRBV4-1, the J gene TRBJ2-2; no reliable D call. The CDR3 has 15 amino acids. V shed 1 base and J shed 4 bases, with 10 bases lying between them. Germline CDR1 MGHRA, CDR2 YSYEKL. In DNA form, the CDR3 reads TGCGCCAGCAGCCAAGGCAGTAGCCTCACCGGGGAGCTGTTTTTT. Protein: CASSQGSSLTGELFF.

The chain links TRBV5-5 to TRBJ1-2; 11 bases align to TRBD1. The CDR3 is 14 residues long. In germline, CDR1 is SGHKS, CDR2 YYEKEE (reference sequence). The junction had 6 bases not matched to a gene; V was cut back by 4 bases and J by 7 bases. The CDR3, as DNA: TGTGCCAGCAGCCGCGGACAGGGGGCTGGTGGCTACACCTTC. Its translation is CASSRGQGAGGYTF.